This TCR beta chain was identified in a study of T cell responses to AZD1222 COVID-19 vaccine. Study-level findings and limits: Receipt of two AZD1222 doses was followed by a rise in Spike-specific TCR breadth and depth. Reports say nearly half of spike-specific TCRs go after unmutated variant regions. Distributed over spike, vaccine-associated CD4 TCRs predominated at 160-218 and 743-854.

Using immunoSEQ multiplex PCR, the repertoire was profiled, and TCRdb retains in-frame clones only, with some absent. The table has some 120,000 clones, 92% seen once. A word on this clone: The target antigen is unknown.

Trimming left V 6 bases short and J 8 bases short, with 11 bases between. The CDR3 spans 12 residues. Sequences were derived from peripheral blood, sampled 28 days after the second AZD1222 dose. V is TRBV12-3 or TRBV12-4 and J is TRBJ2-1; no clear D gene. The clonotype was recovered from an adult who received the AZD1222 COVID-19 vaccine. CDR3 sequence (DNA): TGTGCCAGCAGCCCCCACCGGGATGAGCAGTTCTTC. This codes for CASSPHRDEQFF.